This passage covers 24 T cell receptor beta chains from one sample sequenced in a study of vaccination effects on CD4 cells after COVID-19. Profiled with immunoSEQ multiplex PCR; TCRdb holds only in-frame clones, not every one. Here the sample spans about 63,000 clones, over 70% being singletons. No antigen has been identified for these receptors. Antigen-specific CD4+ T cells were first expanded with viral peptide pools by the ViraFEST assay and only then sequenced. CD4+ T cell isolation took place after less than 13 days of culture. The study found no prior SARS-CoV-2 infection in the vaccine recipients, who tested negative for nucleocapsid antibodies. The source was CD4+ T cells from PBMCs cultured with HCoV-OC43 spike peptides, collected before COVID-19 vaccination. Subset denoted: HCoV-OC43 spike overlapping peptide pool stimulation. The receptors were sampled from a human donor who received a COVID-19 vaccine.

The chain couples TRBV3-1 (or the pseudogene TRBV3-2) to TRBJ1-2; 10 positions match TRBD1. The trim removed 1 base at V and 4 bases at J, leaving 3 bases unmatched. CDR3 length equals 15 residues. Germline CDR1 reads LGHDT; CDR2 reads YNNKEL (reference sequence). DNA for the CDR3: TGTGCCAGCAGCCAAGGGGACAGGGGATTCTATGGCTACACCTTC. Its translation: CASSQGDRGFYGYTF.

The V and J genes are TRBV5-1 and TRBJ2-1, with 8 bases identical to TRBD1. V lost 3 bases, J lost 3 bases, and 5 bases stayed unmatched. CDR1 and CDR2 (germline): SGHRS, YFSETQ. The CDR3 has 15 amino acids. The CDR3 DNA sequence: TGCGCCAGCAGCTCACAGGGGGTAAGCTACAATGAGCAGTTCTTC. Translation: CASSSQGVSYNEQFF.

This clone was detected a few times. V and J are TRBV2 and TRBJ2-7; no clear D. The CDR3 has 14 residues. With 4 bases removed from V and 0 bases from J, the gap between germline ends came to 10 bases. Germline-derived CDR1 and CDR2 are SNHLY and FYNNEI. The CDR3 sequence: CASSVALSSYEQYV. CDR3 nucleotide sequence: TGTGCCAGCAGTGTGGCTTTGAGCTCCTACGAGCAGTACGTC.

The gene calls are TRBV5-1 and TRBJ1-2; weak D call: TRBD1 (6 bases). The CDR3 extends over 16 amino acids. Looked up from germline, CDR1 is SGHRS and CDR2 is YFSETQ. Trimming shortened V by 2 bases and J by 5 bases, and 19 bases separated the two germline ends. The CDR3 loop is CASSFGSPAQGYGYTF. DNA of the CDR3: TGCGCCAGCAGCTTTGGTTCCCCGGCACAGGGATATGGCTACACCTTC.

This clone was detected once. The chain combines TRBV12-3 or TRBV12-4 with TRBJ2-5; TRBD2 matches at 7 bases. This CDR3 contains 13 residues. Losses at the gene ends were 6 bases for V and 5 bases for J; bases not matched to a gene: 6. The CDR3 sequence is CASSGGIVETQYF. CDR3 nucleotides: TGTGCCAGCAGCGGGGGGATCGTGGAGACCCAGTACTTC.

In its sample, this clone was seen once. The chain carries TRBV5-1 and TRBJ1-1; 9 nucleotides align to TRBD1. The length of the CDR3 is 15 residues. V shed 1 base, J shed 4 bases, and the junction held 5 bases outside the gene matches. Germline V lookup: CDR1 SGHRS, CDR2 YFSETQ. The CDR3 bases are TGCGCCAGCAGCTTGCCCTCGACAGGGGGCACTGAAGCTTTCTTT. Translated: CASSLPSTGGTEAFF.

This clone was detected a few times. V is TRBV4-1 and J is TRBJ1-2, with 8 bases lining up with TRBD1. The V gene end was trimmed by 4 bases and the J gene end by 6 bases; junction bases not matched to a gene: 10. The CDR3 contains 15 residues. Per germline, CDR1 MGHRA and CDR2 YSYEKL. The CDR3 bases are TGCGCCAGCAGCCCTTATCGACAGGGGACCGATGGCTACACCTTC. As protein: CASSPYRQGTDGYTF.

This clone has only one observation. The chain combines TRBV19 with TRBJ1-5; 7 bases match TRBD1. CDR3 size: 15 residues. Germline V gene sequence: CDR1 LNHDA, CDR2 SQIVND (reference sequence). V trimming: 5 bases; J trimming: 3 bases; junction bases outside the gene matches: 7. The CDR3 bases are TGTGCCAGTAGTGGAGGGGGCCTTAACAATCAGCCCCAGCATTTT. Its protein product is CASSGGGLNNQPQHF. The full variable domain, in which reference TRBV19 and TRBJ1-5 provide the parts outside the CDR3, is DGGITQSPKYLFRKEGQNVTLSCEQNLNHDAMYWYRQDPGQGLRLIYYSQIVNDFQKGDIAEGYSVSREKKESFPLTVTSAQKNPTAFYLCASSGGGLNNQPQHFGDGTRLSIL.

This clone was seen a few times. The chain recombines TRBV2 with TRBJ1-4; 7 positions agree with TRBD1. The CDR3 sequence is 14 residues long. The J segment lost 2 bases and the V segment lost 7 bases, leaving 4 bases of the junction unmatched. Looked up from germline, CDR1 is SNHLY and CDR2 is FYNNEI. In nucleotides, the CDR3 is TGTGCCAGCAATCGACAGGGCACTAATGAAAAACTGTTTTTT. The encoded protein is CASNRQGTNEKLFF.

The chain is built from TRBV5-1 and TRBJ1-1; 9 nucleotides match TRBD1. Germline CDR1 is SGHRS and CDR2 is YFSETQ. Trimming at V came to 4 bases and at J to 6 bases, leaving 10 bases not matched to a gene. The CDR3 length is 15 residues. The CDR3 DNA reads TGCGCCAGCAGCCGGGACACAGGGGGCGGGTCTGAAGCTTTCTTT. Translated, it gives CASSRDTGGGSEAFF.

This chain links TRBV5-5 with TRBJ2-2; possible D gene TRBD2, 6 bases. The CDR3 spans 16 residues. V was pared by 4 bases and J by 0 bases, with 13 bases between. Per the germline V gene, CDR1 is SGHKS and CDR2 is YYEKEE (reference sequence). The DNA of the CDR3 is TGTGCCAGCAGCCTGCGGGGCGGGACGAACACCGGGGAGCTGTTTTTT. This encodes CASSLRGGTNTGELFF.

V and J are TRBV18 and TRBJ2-1, with 13 bases fitting TRBD2. Germline trimming cut 1 base from V and 5 bases from J; bases unmatched to any gene: 2. There are 16 residues in the CDR3. CDR1 KGHSH and CDR2 LQKENI come from the germline V gene. CDR3 protein: CASSPQTSGGNNEQFF. The CDR3 nucleotides are TGTGCCAGCTCACCACAGACTAGCGGGGGGAACAATGAGCAGTTCTTC.

The V call is TRBV6-2 or TRBV6-3, the J call TRBJ2-1, with a possible D match to TRBD1 (6 bases). The V gene lost 2 bases and the J gene lost 4 bases, with 9 bases spanning the gap. The CDR3 totals 14 residues. The germline V gene has CDR1 MNHEY and CDR2 SVGEGT. CDR3 in amino acids: CASSYGTPYNEQFF. The DNA for the CDR3 is TGTGCCAGCAGTTACGGGACACCTTACAATGAGCAGTTCTTC.

This chain links TRBV7-3 with TRBJ2-3, with D uncertain. Trimming removed 1 base at V and 0 bases at J, with 11 bases between. This CDR3 comprises 16 residues. Germline values: CDR1 SGHTA, CDR2 FQGTGA. The CDR3, as DNA: TGTGCCAGCAGCTTAATGGCCCTAGGTAGCACAGATACGCAGTATTTT. Protein: CASSLMALGSTDTQYF.

V usage is TRBV9 and J usage is TRBJ2-3, with D perhaps matching TRBD1 (6 bases). Germline V gene data show CDR1 as SGDLS and CDR2 as YYNGEE. The CDR3 has 15 amino acids. With 4 bases removed from V and 1 base from J, the gap between germline ends came to 13 bases. The CDR3 coding sequence is TGTGCCAGCAGCTCTCCTTCAGGGGGCACAGATACGCAGTATTTT. Protein product: CASSSPSGGTDTQYF.

The gene calls are TRBV12-3 or TRBV12-4 and TRBJ1-2; D unclear. This CDR3 is 12 amino acids long. Trimming removed 6 bases at V and 2 bases at J, with 7 bases between. The CDR3 protein is CASSPTNYGYTF. DNA of the CDR3: TGTGCCAGCAGCCCTACAAACTATGGCTACACCTTC.

This clone was recorded only once. The chain is built from TRBV19 and TRBJ2-3, with unresolved D. Germline CDR1 and CDR2: LNHDA and SQIVND (reference sequence). There are 15 residues in the CDR3. V lost 5 bases, J lost 3 bases, and 15 bases lay in between. The chain's CDR3 is CASSVDTERTDTQYF. The CDR3 nucleotides are TGTGCCAGTAGTGTCGACACGGAGAGGACAGATACGCAGTATTTT.

The V gene is TRBV5-1, the J gene TRBJ2-5; 7 nucleotides line up with TRBD1. Trimming cost V 5 bases and J 2 bases; bases outside gene matches: 9. From germline, CDR1 is SGHRS and CDR2 YFSETQ. The CDR3 loop spans 15 amino acids. This chain's CDR3 is CASRSSGQAQETQYF. DNA of the CDR3: TGCGCCAGCAGGTCGTCCGGACAGGCACAAGAGACCCAGTACTTC. The full variable domain, completed using reference TRBV5-1 and TRBJ2-5, is KAGVTQTPRYLIKTRGQQVTLSCSPISGHRSVSWYQQTPGQGLQFLFEYFSETQRNKGNFPGRFSGRQFSNSRSEMNVSTLELGDSALYLCASRSSGQAQETQYFGPGTRLLVL.

The genes are TRBV30 and TRBJ1-2, with no clear D. The germline CDR1 and CDR2 sequences are GTSNPN and SVGIG (reference sequence). This CDR3 contains 13 residues. The V end lost 4 bases, the J end lost 8 bases, and 17 bases lay between the germline ends. CDR3 bases: TGTGCCTGGACTCCCCTACCGGGTAGGGGCTACACCTTC. Residues: CAWTPLPGRGYTF.

V gene TRBV24-1 combines with J gene TRBJ2-1; 8 bases match TRBD1. Germline V gene lookup returns CDR1 KGHDR and CDR2 SFDVKD. The CDR3 spans 12 residues. With V trimmed by 10 bases and J by 8 bases, 6 bases remained unmatched. The CDR3 DNA reads as TGTGCCACAGGTGACAGGGGCGATGAGCAGTTCTTC. Amino acids: CATGDRGDEQFF.

The CDR3 is CASSIRGPETQYF. The DNA of the CDR3 is TGTGCCAGTAGTATTAGAGGTCCGGAGACCCAGTACTTC. The chain has TRBV19 and TRBJ2-5, with unresolved D. Germline loops: CDR1 LNHDA, CDR2 SQIVND (reference sequence). V dropped 3 bases and J dropped 5 bases, with 10 bases sitting between them. The CDR3 consists of 13 residues.

The chain recombines TRBV10-3 with TRBJ1-5; D is uncertain. Per the germline V gene, CDR1 is ENHRY and CDR2 is SYGVKD. Trimming cost V 4 bases and J 1 base, with 8 bases left between them. This CDR3 region has 14 residues. As DNA, the CDR3 is TGTGCCATCAGTGTACAGCTCAGCAATCAGCCCCAGCATTTT. As protein: CAISVQLSNQPQHF.

The chain carries TRBV30 and TRBJ1-2, with 7 bases aligning to TRBD1. Germline V lookup: CDR1 GTSNPN, CDR2 SVGIG (reference sequence). CDR3 length: 13 amino acids. V lost 3 bases and J lost 8; bases outside the gene matches: 9. This CDR3 is CAWRSQGVRGYTF. CDR3 bases: TGTGCCTGGAGATCCCAGGGGGTGAGGGGCTACACCTTC. Together with reference TRBV30 and TRBJ1-2, the CDR3 gives the full variable domain: SQTIHQWPATLVQPVGSPLSLECTVEGTSNPNLYWYRQAAGRGLQLLFYSVGIGQISSEVPQNLSASRPQDRQFILSSKKLLLSDSGFYLCAWRSQGVRGYTFGSGTRLTVV.

The chain uses TRBV5-4 and TRBJ1-2; D may be TRBD1 (5 bases). The CDR3 is made up of 15 amino acids. Germline CDR1 reads SGHNT; CDR2 reads YYREEE (reference sequence). Trimming stripped 0 bases from V and 6 bases from J, with 15 bases between. The CDR3 bases are TGTGCCAGCAGCTTGGCTGCCAGGGCCGGCGATGGCTACACCTTC. It codes for CASSLAARAGDGYTF. The entire variable domain, with the rest obtained from reference TRBV5-4 and TRBJ1-2, is as follows: ETGVTQSPTHLIKTRGQQVTLRCSSQSGHNTVSWYQQALGQGPQFIFQYYREEENGRGNFPPRFSGLQFPNYSSELNVNALELDDSALYLCASSLAARAGDGYTFGSGTRLTVV.